These 29 T cell receptor beta chains were sequenced from one sample in a study of CD8 T cells in ankylosing spondylitis. Antigens of these TCRs are unknown. Study findings and constraints: Characteristic, it appeared, of ankylosing spondylitis blood was a TCR beta motif of eight highly homologous variants.

TCRdb passed the 5' RACE reads through MiXCR, listing each CDR3 protein once. The sample has around 770,000 distinct CDR3 sequences; around 20% are singletons. The sample comprised blood, either unsorted or a sorted T cell fraction (not recorded which). The receptors shown here come from a male donor with ankylosing spondylitis.

The chain is built from TRBV7-9 and TRBJ2-7; tentatively, D is TRBD2 (5 bases). V was cut by 3 bases and J by 2 bases, with 8 bases left in between. Per the germline V gene, CDR1 is SEHNR and CDR2 is FQNEAQ (reference sequence). This CDR3 has 13 residues. The DNA of the CDR3 is TGTGCCAGCAGCTTCCCAGCGGCCTACGAGCAGTACTTC. This gives the protein CASSFPAAYEQYF.

This clonotype has just a few counts. The rearrangement joins TRBV29-1 to TRBJ2-2, with TRBD2 matching 9 bases. Germline loops: CDR1 SQVTM, CDR2 ANQGSEA. The V segment lost 4 bases and the J segment 2 bases; nucleotides outside the gene matches: 5. The CDR3 contains 15 residues. The CDR3, as DNA: TGCAGCGTTGTTAGCGGGAGTACAAACACCGGGGAGCTGTTTTTT. Amino acid sequence: CSVVSGSTNTGELFF.

This clonotype was detected only a few times. The chain is built from TRBV12-3 or TRBV12-4 and TRBJ2-1; D unresolved. This CDR3 has 11 amino acids. V dropped 10 bases and J dropped 8 bases, with 12 bases sitting between them. This CDR3 is CAILFADEQFF. CDR3 bases: TGTGCCATCCTGTTTGCTGATGAGCAGTTCTTC.

The J gene is TRBJ2-1, the V gene TRBV7-3; D uncertain. Trimming shortened V by 2 bases and J by 3 bases, and 8 bases separated the two germline ends. The V gene's germline CDR1 is SGHTA and CDR2 FQGTGA. The CDR3 runs to 14 residues. As DNA, the CDR3 is TGTGCCAGCAGCTTACGGGCTAACTACAATGAGCAGTTCTTC. Protein: CASSLRANYNEQFF.

This clonotype was counted ten times or more. The J gene is TRBJ1-5, the V gene TRBV6-1, with a possible D match to TRBD1 (5 bases). Trimming took off 10 bases at V and 3 bases at J, with 19 bases between the two ends. Germline CDR1 is MNHNS and CDR2 is SASEGT. CDR3 length: 15 amino acids. CDR3 in amino acids: CATRTGGGANQPQHF. Here the CDR3 DNA reads TGTGCCACCAGAACCGGGGGGGGAGCCAATCAGCCCCAGCATTTT.

V gene TRBV11-2 combines with J gene TRBJ2-5, with D perhaps TRBD1 (6 bases). Trimming shortened V by 3 bases and J by 4 bases, and 18 bases separated the two germline ends. Germline loops: CDR1 SGHAT, CDR2 FQNNGV. This CDR3 is 16 amino acids long. CDR3 region: CASSFSRQGQGETQYF. The CDR3 DNA is TGTGCCAGCAGCTTTTCTAGGCAGGGGCAAGGAGAGACCCAGTACTTC.

This clonotype was detected only a few times. The J gene is TRBJ2-3, the V gene TRBV30; the D gene is possibly TRBD2 (6 bases). The CDR3 sequence is 15 residues long. Germline V gene sequence: CDR1 GTSNPN, CDR2 SVGIG (reference sequence). V lost 3 bases to trimming and J lost 0 bases, with 13 bases between them. CDR3 protein: CAWSLGRTSTDTQYF. The CDR3 bases are TGTGCCTGGAGCCTCGGGAGAACAAGCACAGATACGCAGTATTTT.

V usage is TRBV7-2 and J usage is TRBJ1-1; D not resolved. Germline assignment: CDR1 SGHTA and CDR2 FQGNSA. The length of the CDR3 is 15 residues. Trimming took off 8 bases at V and 5 bases at J, with 21 bases between the two ends. In DNA, the CDR3 is TGTGCCAGCCGAGGACCCGTACTCGGTAGAACTGAAGCTTTCTTT. This sequence encodes CASRGPVLGRTEAFF.

This clonotype is categorized as medium-sized. The rearrangement joins TRBV7-2 to TRBJ1-5; D gene unclear. The V gene's germline CDR1 is SGHTA and CDR2 FQGNSA. This CDR3 is 14 amino acids long. With 2 bases removed from V and 3 bases from J, the gap between germline ends came to 8 bases. As DNA, the CDR3 is TGTGCCAGCAGCTTATGGGTCTACAATCAGCCCCAGCATTTT. This gives the protein CASSLWVYNQPQHF.

The chain combines TRBV28 with TRBJ1-5; 11 nucleotides match TRBD1. The V gene's germline CDR1 is MDHEN and CDR2 SYDVKM. This CDR3 contains 17 residues. With V trimmed by 2 bases and J by 6 bases, 9 bases remained unmatched. In DNA, the CDR3 is TGTGCCAGCAGTTTAGGGGCGGACAGGGGGCTAGGTCAGCCCCAGCATTTT. This gives the protein CASSLGADRGLGQPQHF.

The chain carries TRBV20-1 and TRBJ2-7; TRBD2 agrees at 8 bases. The trim removed 6 bases at V and 3 bases at J, leaving 7 bases unmatched. This CDR3 is 13 amino acids long. The germline gives CDR1 DFQATT, CDR2 SNEGSKA (reference sequence). In DNA, the CDR3 is TGCAGTGCCCCCGAAAGCGGGAGCTACGAGCAGTACTTC. Translation: CSAPESGSYEQYF.

Turning to this clonotype: The junction departs from the called germline gene at one end, perhaps through a read error. The chain combines TRBV24-1 with TRBJ2-5; maybe TRBD1 (5 bases). The CDR3 covers 16 residues. Germline assignment: CDR1 KGHDR and CDR2 SFDVKD. The CDR3 DNA reads as TGTGCCCCAAACTACCTCCTCGACAGACGACAAGAGATCCAGTACTTC. Protein: CAPNYLLDRRQEIQYF.

This clonotype was seen a few times. CDR3 residues: CSARFWGTKRSYEQYF. The CDR3 coding sequence is TGCAGTGCTAGGTTTTGGGGGACAAAACGCTCCTACGAGCAGTACTTC. The V gene is TRBV20-1, the J gene TRBJ2-7; tentatively, D is TRBD1 (6 bases). Germline V gene sequence: CDR1 DFQATT, CDR2 SNEGSKA (reference sequence). V lost 3 bases and J 0 bases, leaving 18 bases between the germline ends. This CDR3 contains 16 residues.

This rearrangement joins TRBV12-3 or TRBV12-4 to TRBJ2-6; D unclear. The CDR3 length is 17 residues. V lost 4 bases, J lost 0 bases, and 13 bases lay in between. CDR3 DNA sequence: TGTGCCAGCAGTTACCTTGTAGGGCCCTCTGGGGCCAACGTCCTGACTTTC. It is translated as CASSYLVGPSGANVLTF.

This sequence joins TRBV6-5 and TRBJ2-3; D is uncertain. Trimming removed 2 bases at V and 4 bases at J, with 7 bases between. The CDR3 has 13 amino acids. Germline V gene lookup returns CDR1 MNHEY and CDR2 SVGAGI. The CDR3 DNA reads TGTGCCAGCAGTTACCTTTTCGCAGATACGCAGTATTTT. Encoded protein: CASSYLFADTQYF.

This clonotype has just a few counts. The V gene is TRBV12-3 or TRBV12-4, the J gene TRBJ2-1; D unclear. V lost 5 bases and J 5 bases, leaving 16 bases between the germline ends. The CDR3 runs to 15 residues. CDR3 residues: CASSRPRAWDNEQFF. CDR3 DNA sequence: TGTGCCAGCAGTCGCCCCCGGGCTTGGGACAATGAGCAGTTCTTC.

J is TRBJ1-2 and V is TRBV2, with TRBD1 as a possible D gene (6 bases). The CDR3 consists of 15 residues. CDR1 and CDR2 (germline): SNHLY, FYNNEI. V was pared by 1 base and J by 3 bases, with 12 bases between. The CDR3 reads CASSEVLGAYYGYTF. In DNA form, the CDR3 reads TGTGCCAGCAGTGAAGTGCTGGGGGCGTACTATGGCTACACCTTC.

This clonotype was recorded a few times. The chain links TRBV7-9 to TRBJ1-1, with D possibly TRBD1 on 5 matching bases. CDR1 and CDR2 from the germline V gene are SEHNR and FQNEAQ (reference sequence). V was cut by 6 bases and J by 1 base, with 9 bases left in between. The CDR3 contains 13 residues. The CDR3 protein is CASRHTGNTEAFF. CDR3 in DNA: TGTGCCAGCAGACATACAGGGAACACTGAAGCTTTCTTT. The full variable domain, rest sourced from reference TRBV7-9 and TRBJ1-1, is DTGVSQNPRHKITKRGQNVTFRCDPISEHNRLYWYRQTLGQGPEFLTYFQNEAQLEKSRLLSDRFSAERPKGSFSTLEIQRTEQGDSAMYLCASRHTGNTEAFFGQGTRLTVV.

The J gene is TRBJ2-1, the V gene TRBV12-3 or TRBV12-4, with 9 bases identical to TRBD1. The length of the CDR3 is 18 residues. V trimming: 2 bases; J trimming: 5 bases; junction bases outside the gene matches: 13. The CDR3 DNA is TGTGCCAGCAGTTTACTCGGGGACAGGGACCGACCACACAATGAGCAGTTCTTC. Its protein product is CASSLLGDRDRPHNEQFF.

This clonotype was seen only a few times. J is TRBJ1-1 and V is TRBV7-3, with a possible D match to TRBD1 (5 bases). This CDR3 region has 17 residues. The germline CDR1 and CDR2 sequences are SGHTA and FQGTGA. V was pared by 5 bases and J by 5 bases, with 24 bases between. The CDR3 reads CASSPHPLRQWRTEAFF. As DNA, the CDR3 is TGTGCCAGCAGCCCCCACCCCTTACGACAGTGGCGGACTGAAGCTTTCTTT.

This clonotype was found a few times. The rearrangement uses TRBV7-9 and TRBJ2-7; D may correspond to TRBD1 or TRBD2 (5 bases each). V lost 4 bases to trimming and J lost 1 base, with 14 bases between them. Germline V gives CDR1 SEHNR, CDR2 FQNEAQ (reference sequence). The CDR3 sequence is 15 residues long. CDR3 protein: CASSSPLGVSYEQYF. CDR3 DNA sequence: TGTGCCAGCAGCTCCCCGCTGGGGGTTTCCTACGAGCAGTACTTC.

This clonotype appeared a few times. The chain joins TRBV20-1 to TRBJ2-7, with D possibly TRBD2 on 6 matching bases. This CDR3 has 11 amino acids. V was shortened by 6 bases and J by 3 bases, with 9 bases between the two germline ends. CDR1 and CDR2 from the germline V gene are DFQATT and SNEGSKA (reference sequence). The DNA for the CDR3 is TGCAGTGCCCTGACTAGCTACGAGCAGTACTTC. Translated: CSALTSYEQYF.

The gene calls are TRBV7-9 and TRBJ1-6; TRBD1 matches at 8 bases. CDR3 length equals 15 residues. Germline V gene sequence: CDR1 SEHNR, CDR2 FQNEAQ (reference sequence). The ends lost 4 bases at V and 10 bases at J; junction bases unmatched: 9. The CDR3 here is CASSSTTGGDSPLHF. CDR3 DNA sequence: TGTGCCAGCAGCTCTACCACAGGGGGAGACTCACCCCTCCACTTT.

This clonotype was counted only a few times. The chain links TRBV13 to TRBJ2-4; TRBD1 matches 8 bases. V gave up 7 bases and J gave up 6 bases; unmatched junction bases: 8. CDR3 size: 14 residues. Germline V CDR1 and CDR2: PRHDT, FYEKMQ (reference sequence). The CDR3 region is CASTRSGQGNIQYF. The CDR3 DNA reads TGTGCCAGCACTAGGTCCGGACAGGGAAACATTCAGTACTTC. The full variable domain, its missing parts supplied by reference TRBV13 and TRBJ2-4, is AAGVIQSPRHLIKEKRETATLKCYPIPRHDTVYWYQQGPGQDPQFLISFYEKMQSDKGSIPDRFSAQQFSDYHSELNMSSLELGDSALYFCASTRSGQGNIQYFGAGTRLSVL.

This clonotype occurred a few times. The chain joins TRBV12-3 or TRBV12-4 to TRBJ1-2, with a weak D call TRBD1 (5 bases). The CDR3 has 15 amino acids. The V and J ends lost 3 bases and 3 bases respectively, with 14 bases between them. Here the CDR3 DNA reads TGTGCCAGCAGTTTTGGGACCGTGGAGTACTATGGCTACACCTTC. This codes for CASSFGTVEYYGYTF.

The gene calls are TRBV6-1 and TRBJ2-1; 10 bases align to TRBD1. V shed 6 bases and J 8 bases; nucleotides not matched to a gene: 10. The CDR3 is 15 amino acids. Germline CDR1 and CDR2: MNHNS and SASEGT. CDR3 sequence: CASRGPGQGSDEQFF. The CDR3 coding sequence is TGTGCCAGCAGAGGACCGGGACAGGGGTCCGATGAGCAGTTCTTC.

The table lists this clonotype with a few counts. The J gene is TRBJ2-2, the V gene TRBV7-9, with TRBD2 matching over 10 bases. After removal of 5 bases from V and 0 bases from J, the junction contained 3 bases not matched to a gene. The CDR3 consists of 16 residues. Germline-derived CDR1 and CDR2 are SEHNR and FQNEAQ (reference sequence). CDR3 sequence: CASSALAGTNTGELFF. The CDR3 bases are TGTGCCAGCAGCGCACTAGCGGGAACGAACACCGGGGAGCTGTTTTTT. Variable domain in full (rest from reference TRBV7-9 and TRBJ2-2): DTGVSQNPRHKITKRGQNVTFRCDPISEHNRLYWYRQTLGQGPEFLTYFQNEAQLEKSRLLSDRFSAERPKGSFSTLEIQRTEQGDSAMYLCASSALAGTNTGELFFGEGSRLTVL.

This clonotype occurred a few times. This chain links TRBV14 with TRBJ2-3, with TRBD2 as a possible D gene (5 bases). Trimming left V 1 base short and J 3 bases short, with 8 bases between. Germline V CDR1 and CDR2: SGHDN, FVKESK. The CDR3 loop spans 14 amino acids. The CDR3 loop reads CASSQGRPTDTQYF. In DNA form, the CDR3 reads TGTGCCAGCAGCCAAGGGAGGCCGACAGATACGCAGTATTTT.

J is TRBJ1-2 and V is TRBV7-3, with D hard to call. Per germline, CDR1 SGHTA and CDR2 FQGTGA. The CDR3 covers 11 residues. V lost 8 bases and J lost 6, with 10 bases in between. The CDR3 DNA sequence: TGTGCCAGCCCCCTGAACGATGGCTACACCTTC. As protein: CASPLNDGYTF.